This section outlines one TCR beta chain sequence together with its context. As yet, its antigen is unknown. The CDR3 extends over 15 amino acids. Trimming stripped 6 bases from V and 5 bases from J, with 19 bases between. TCRdb re-derived calls from the reads in MiXCR, one entry per CDR3 protein. The sample contains 650,000 to 900,000 distinct CDR3 sequences, less than 35% of which appear only once. These data come from a study of T cell repertoires in cytomegalovirus infection. Study-wide background: It was the public TCR beta signatures that indicated both CMV infection and matching HLA type.

Study-wide points: Ex vivo responses were dominated by HLA-C-restricted CMV-specific TCR beta clonotypes.

This specimen consisted of cultured CD8+ T cells from PBMCs, obtained from culture after CMV antigen stimulation. The V and J genes are TRBV12-3 or TRBV12-4 and TRBJ2-5; D is possibly TRBD1 or TRBD2 (5 bases each). The receptor's source is a human donor in good health (CMV status not recorded). Some clones in this sample may be carry-over from other donors' samples. The CDR3 coding sequence is TGTGCCAGCAGGGGAAAAGGGACGGAGGCGGAGACCCAGTACTTC. The encoded protein is CASRGKGTEAETQYF.